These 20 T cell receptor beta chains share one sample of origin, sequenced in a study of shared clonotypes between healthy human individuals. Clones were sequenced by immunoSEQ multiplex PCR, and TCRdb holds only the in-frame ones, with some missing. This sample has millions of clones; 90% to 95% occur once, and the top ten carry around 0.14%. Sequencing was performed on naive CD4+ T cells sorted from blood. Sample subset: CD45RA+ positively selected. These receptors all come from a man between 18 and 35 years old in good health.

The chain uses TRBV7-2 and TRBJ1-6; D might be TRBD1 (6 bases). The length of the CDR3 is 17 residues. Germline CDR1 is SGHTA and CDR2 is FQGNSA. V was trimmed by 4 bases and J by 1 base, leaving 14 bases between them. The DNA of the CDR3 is TGTGCCAGCAGCTCTTACAGGGAATCGTCCTATAATTCACCCCTCCACTTT. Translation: CASSSYRESSYNSPLHF.

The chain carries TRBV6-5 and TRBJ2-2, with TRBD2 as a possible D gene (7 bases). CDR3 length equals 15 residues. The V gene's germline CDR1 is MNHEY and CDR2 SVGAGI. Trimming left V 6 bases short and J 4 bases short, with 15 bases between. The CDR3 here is CASSLQGRVTGELFF. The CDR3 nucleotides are TGTGCCAGCAGCCTCCAGGGGAGGGTCACCGGGGAGCTGTTTTTT.

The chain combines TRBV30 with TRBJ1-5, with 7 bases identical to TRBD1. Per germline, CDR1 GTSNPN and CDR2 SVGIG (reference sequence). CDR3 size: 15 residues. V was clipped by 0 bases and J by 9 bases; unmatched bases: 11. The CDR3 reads CAWSVRRDSSVPQHF. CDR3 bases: TGTGCCTGGAGTGTACGTCGGGACAGCAGCGTGCCCCAGCATTTT. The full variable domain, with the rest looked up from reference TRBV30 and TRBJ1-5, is SQTIHQWPATLVQPVGSPLSLECTVEGTSNPNLYWYRQAAGRGLQLLFYSVGIGQISSEVPQNLSASRPQDRQFILSSKKLLLSDSGFYLCAWSVRRDSSVPQHFGDGTRLSIL.

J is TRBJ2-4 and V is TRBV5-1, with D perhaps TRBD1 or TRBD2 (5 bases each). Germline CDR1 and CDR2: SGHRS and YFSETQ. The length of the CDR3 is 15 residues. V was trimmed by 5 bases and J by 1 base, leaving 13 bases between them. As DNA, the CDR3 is TGCGCCAGCAGACAATCCGGGGACGCCAAAAACATTCAGTACTTC. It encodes CASRQSGDAKNIQYF.

CDR3 loop: CASSQWGSRSGNTIYF. In DNA form, the CDR3 reads TGCGCCAGCAGTCAATGGGGCAGTCGCTCTGGAAACACCATATATTTT. This rearrangement joins TRBV23-1 to TRBJ1-3, with TRBD1 as a possible D gene (5 bases). TRBV23-1 is given ORF status, its function remaining uncertain. The ends were cut back, 1 base at V and 0 bases at J, with 10 bases in the middle. The CDR3 has 16 amino acids.

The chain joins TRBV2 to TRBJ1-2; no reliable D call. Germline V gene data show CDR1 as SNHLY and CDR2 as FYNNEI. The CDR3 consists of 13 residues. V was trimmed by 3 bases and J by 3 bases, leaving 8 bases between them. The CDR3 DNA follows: TGTGCCAGCAGTGATGACCCTGACTATGGCTACACCTTC. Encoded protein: CASSDDPDYGYTF. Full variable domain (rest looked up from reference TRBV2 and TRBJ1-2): EPEVTQTPSHQVTQMGQEVILRCVPISNHLYFYWYRQILGQKVEFLVSFYNNEISEKSEIFDDQFSVERPDGSNFTLKIRSTKLEDSAMYFCASSDDPDYGYTFGSGTRLTVV.

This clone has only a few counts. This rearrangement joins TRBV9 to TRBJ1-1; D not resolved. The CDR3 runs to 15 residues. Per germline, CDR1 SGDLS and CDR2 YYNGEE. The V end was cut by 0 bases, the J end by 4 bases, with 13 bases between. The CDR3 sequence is CASSVAPGGVTEAFF. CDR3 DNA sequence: TGTGCCAGCAGCGTAGCACCTGGCGGGGTCACTGAAGCTTTCTTT.

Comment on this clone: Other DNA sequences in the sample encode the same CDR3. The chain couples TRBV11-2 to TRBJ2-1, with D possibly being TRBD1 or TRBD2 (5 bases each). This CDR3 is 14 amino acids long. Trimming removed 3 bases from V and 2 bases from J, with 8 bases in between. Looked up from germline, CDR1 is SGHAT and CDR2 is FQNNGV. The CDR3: CASSLGVTYNEQFF. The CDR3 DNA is TGTGCCAGCAGCTTGGGGGTCACCTACAATGAGCAGTTCTTC.

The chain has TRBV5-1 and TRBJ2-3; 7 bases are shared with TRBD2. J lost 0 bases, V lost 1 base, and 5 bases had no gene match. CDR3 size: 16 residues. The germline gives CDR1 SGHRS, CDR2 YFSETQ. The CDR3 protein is CASSLRPAGSTDTQYF. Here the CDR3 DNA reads TGCGCCAGCAGCTTGAGGCCAGCGGGGAGCACAGATACGCAGTATTTT.

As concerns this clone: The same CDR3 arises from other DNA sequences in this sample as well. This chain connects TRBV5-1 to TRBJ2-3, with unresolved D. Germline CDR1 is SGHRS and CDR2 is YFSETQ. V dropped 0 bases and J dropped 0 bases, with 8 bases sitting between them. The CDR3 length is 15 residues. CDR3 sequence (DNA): TGCGCCAGCAGCTTGGCAGCCAGTAGCACAGATACGCAGTATTTT. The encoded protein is CASSLAASSTDTQYF.

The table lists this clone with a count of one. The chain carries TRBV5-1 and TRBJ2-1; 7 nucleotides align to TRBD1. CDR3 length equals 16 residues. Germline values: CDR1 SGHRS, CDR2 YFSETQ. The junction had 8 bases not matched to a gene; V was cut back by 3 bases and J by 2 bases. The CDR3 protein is CASSSVAGTAYNEQFF. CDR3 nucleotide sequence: TGCGCCAGCAGCTCTGTGGCCGGGACAGCCTACAATGAGCAGTTCTTC.

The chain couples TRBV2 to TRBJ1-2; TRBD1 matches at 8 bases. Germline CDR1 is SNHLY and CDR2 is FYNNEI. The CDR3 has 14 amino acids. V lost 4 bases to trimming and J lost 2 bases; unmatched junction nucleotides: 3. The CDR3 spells CASSGTGTNYGYTF. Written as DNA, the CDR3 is TGTGCCAGCAGTGGGACAGGGACCAACTATGGCTACACCTTC.

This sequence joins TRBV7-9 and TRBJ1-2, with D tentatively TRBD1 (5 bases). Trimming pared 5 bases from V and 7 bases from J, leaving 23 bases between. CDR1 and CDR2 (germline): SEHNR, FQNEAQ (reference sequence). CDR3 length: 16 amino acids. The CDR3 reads CASSPVGLIFQGGYTF. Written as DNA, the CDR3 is TGTGCCAGCAGCCCCGTCGGCCTTATATTCCAGGGTGGCTACACCTTC.

For the CDR3, the DNA is TGTGCCAGCAGTTATGGGGGGGGTGGCAATCAGCCCCAGCATTTT. Translating gives CASSYGGGGNQPQHF. The rearrangement uses TRBV28 and TRBJ1-5; D possibly corresponds to TRBD1 (5 bases). V was pared by 4 bases and J by 2 bases, with 12 bases between. CDR1 and CDR2 from the germline V gene are MDHEN and SYDVKM. This CDR3 contains 15 residues.

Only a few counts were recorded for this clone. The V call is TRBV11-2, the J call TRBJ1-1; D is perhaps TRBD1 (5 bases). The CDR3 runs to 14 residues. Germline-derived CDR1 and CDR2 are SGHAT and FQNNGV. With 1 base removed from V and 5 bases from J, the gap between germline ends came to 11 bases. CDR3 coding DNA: TGTGCCAGCAGCTTAGTGATTGGGGGAACTGAAGCTTTCTTT. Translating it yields CASSLVIGGTEAFF.

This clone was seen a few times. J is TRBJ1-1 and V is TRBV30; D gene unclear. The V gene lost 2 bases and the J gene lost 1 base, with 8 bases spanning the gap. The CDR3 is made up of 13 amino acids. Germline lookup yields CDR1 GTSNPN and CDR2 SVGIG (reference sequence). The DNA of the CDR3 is TGTGCCTGGAGTAGGCAGTGGAACACTGAAGCTTTCTTT. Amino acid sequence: CAWSRQWNTEAFF.

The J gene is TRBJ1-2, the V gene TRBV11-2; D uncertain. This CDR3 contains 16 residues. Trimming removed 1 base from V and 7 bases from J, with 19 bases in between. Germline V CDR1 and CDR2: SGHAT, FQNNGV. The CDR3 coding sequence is TGTGCCAGCAGCTTAGTCCGTAAACCCCCCGGAGTTGGCTACACCTTC. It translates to CASSLVRKPPGVGYTF. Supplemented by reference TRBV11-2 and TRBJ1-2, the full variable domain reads EAGVAQSPRYKIIEKRQSVAFWCNPISGHATLYWYQQILGQGPKLLIQFQNNGVVDDSQLPKDRFSAERLKGVDSTLKIQPAKLEDSAVYLCASSLVRKPPGVGYTFGSGTRLTVV.

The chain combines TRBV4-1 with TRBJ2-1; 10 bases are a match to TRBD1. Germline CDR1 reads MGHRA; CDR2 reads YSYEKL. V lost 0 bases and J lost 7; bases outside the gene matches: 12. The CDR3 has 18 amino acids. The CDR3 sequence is CASSQDPGRTGGRNEQFF. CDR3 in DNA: TGCGCCAGCAGCCAAGATCCCGGAAGGACAGGGGGTAGGAATGAGCAGTTCTTC.

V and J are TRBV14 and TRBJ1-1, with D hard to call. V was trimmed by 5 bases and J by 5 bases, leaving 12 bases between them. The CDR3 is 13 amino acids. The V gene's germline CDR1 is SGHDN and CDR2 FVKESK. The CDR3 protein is CASSRNLRTEAFF. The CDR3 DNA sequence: TGTGCCAGCAGCAGAAACCTACGGACTGAAGCTTTCTTT.

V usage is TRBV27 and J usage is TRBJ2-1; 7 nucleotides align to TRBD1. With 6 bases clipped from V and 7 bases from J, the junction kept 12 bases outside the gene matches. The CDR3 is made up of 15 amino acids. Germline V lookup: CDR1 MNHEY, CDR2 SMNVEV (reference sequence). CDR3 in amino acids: CASRHSGTVMNEQFF. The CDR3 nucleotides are TGTGCCAGCAGGCACTCCGGGACAGTAATGAATGAGCAGTTCTTC.